This T cell receptor (beta chain) emerged from a study of T cells after yellow fever vaccination. The V and J ends lost 1 base and 5 bases respectively, with 3 bases between them. Germline V gene sequence: CDR1 LGHNA, CDR2 YNFKEQ. The CDR3 runs 12 residues. This clonotype has ten or more counts. They built TCR cDNA with 5'RACE template switching, a step that put in a universal primer site and UMIs. One entry per CDR3 protein results from TCRdb running MiXCR on the 5' RACE reads. The table includes approximately 74,000 distinct CDR3 sequences, more than 5.5% detected once. The chain couples TRBV4-2 to TRBJ2-1; D gene unclear. The TCR comes from a man between 18 and 35 years old who received the YFV17D yellow fever vaccine. This sample comprised CD8+ T cells sorted from PBMCs, obtained more than 4 days after the first yellow fever vaccination. The CDR3 loop reads CASSQVNNEQFF. The CDR3 DNA reads as TGTGCCAGCAGCCAAGTTAACAATGAGCAGTTCTTC.